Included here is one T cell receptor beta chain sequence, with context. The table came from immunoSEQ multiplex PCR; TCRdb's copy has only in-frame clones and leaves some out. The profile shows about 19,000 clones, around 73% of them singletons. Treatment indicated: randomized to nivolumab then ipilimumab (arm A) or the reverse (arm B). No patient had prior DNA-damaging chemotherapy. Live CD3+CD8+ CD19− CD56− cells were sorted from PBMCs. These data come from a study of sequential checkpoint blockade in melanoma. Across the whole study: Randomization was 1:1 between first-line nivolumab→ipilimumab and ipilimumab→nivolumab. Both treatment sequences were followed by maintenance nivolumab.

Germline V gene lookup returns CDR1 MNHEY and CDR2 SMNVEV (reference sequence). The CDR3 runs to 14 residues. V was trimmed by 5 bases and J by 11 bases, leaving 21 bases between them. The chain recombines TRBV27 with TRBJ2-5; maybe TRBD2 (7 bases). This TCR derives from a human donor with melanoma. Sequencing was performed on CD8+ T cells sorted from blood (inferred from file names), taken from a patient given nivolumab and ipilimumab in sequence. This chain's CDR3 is CASSTGTTGREQYF. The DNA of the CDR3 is TGTGCCAGCAGTACGGGAACCACAGGGAGGGAGCAGTACTTC.